Listed below are T cell receptor beta chains from one sample, sequenced in a study of cytomegalovirus exposure and HLA in healthy donors. Profiled with immunoSEQ multiplex PCR; TCRdb holds only in-frame clones, not every one. This sample has some 100,000 clones, with around 80% found just once. The sample comprised PBMCs. The receptors were sampled from a female donor in good health and CMV-seronegative. CDR3s include the opening cysteine and the closing phenylalanine or tryptophan. D genes are given only for firm matches. Size is omitted from some rows. Given values are once, few, many or a class for expanded clones.

NA NA TRBJ2-1 TRBV5-4 TGTGCCAGCAGCTTGGCCAAGGGGGTCGGGCACGAGCAGTTCTTC CASSLAKGVGHEQFF
TRBD1 NA TRBJ1-2 TRBV15 TGTGCCACCAGCAGCGGAGGGACAGGGGGCGCCGGTGGCTACACCTTC CATSSGGTGGAGGYTF
NA NA TRBJ2-6 TRBV7-8 TGTGCCAGCAGCTTAGCGCCGAGGGGGAGAAGCTCTGGGGCCAACGTCCTGACTTTC CASSLAPRGRSSGANVLTF
NA few TRBJ1-1 TRBV7-2 TGTGCCAGCAGCCCAAGGCGGGTTAGAACTGAAGCTTTCTTT CASSPRRVRTEAFF
TRBD2 NA TRBJ2-1 TRBV5-1 TGCGCCAGCAGCTTTGGGGGGGGTAATGAGCAGTTCTTC CASSFGGGNEQFF
NA once TRBJ2-7 TRBV5-1 TGCGCCAGCAGCTTATCCCCCGGCTACGAGCAGTACTTC CASSLSPGYEQYF
TRBD1 NA TRBJ2-7 TRBV29-1 TGCAGCGTCCCAGACAGGGGGGACGAGCAGTACTTC CSVPDRGDEQYF
TRBD2 NA TRBJ2-7 TRBV18 TGTGCCAGCTCCCTCACTAGCGGGGGGGCTCAAACCTACGAGCAGTACTTC CASSLTSGGAQTYEQYF
TRBD1 few TRBJ1-1 TRBV5-1 TGCGCCAGCAGCCAGGGACAGACAGCTTTCTTT CASSQGQTAFF
TRBD1 once TRBJ1-5 TRBV30 TGTGCCTGGAGCCGGGACAGGGACAAACCCCAGCATTTT CAWSRDRDKPQHF
TRBD2 once TRBJ2-1 TRBV7-2 TGTGCCAGCAGCTTAAGCAGCGGACTAGACAATGAGCAGTTCTTC CASSLSSGLDNEQFF
NA NA TRBJ2-5 TRBV30 TGTGCCTGGAAGGGGGACCAAGAGACCCAGTACTTC CAWKGDQETQYF
NA NA TRBJ1-5 TRBV15 TGTGCCACCAGCCAGTTCAGCAATCAGCCCCAGCATTTT CATSQFSNQPQHF
NA NA TRBJ1-1 TRBV10-3 TGTGCCATCACTGACGCAGGCCGGAACACTGAAGCTTTCTTT CAITDAGRNTEAFF
NA NA TRBJ1-1 TRBV6-1 TGTGCCAGCAGTTCTTCCGGGAACACTGAAGCTTTCTTT CASSSSGNTEAFF
NA NA TRBJ1-1 TRBV30 TGTGCCTGGAGCGAGCCAGGGGAAGTAAGGGCTTTCTTT CAWSEPGEVRAFF
NA NA TRBJ2-4 TRBV6-6 TGTGCCAGCAGTTACGATTCTAGCGAGGGCAAAAACATTCAGTACTTC CASSYDSSEGKNIQYF
NA few TRBJ1-6 TRBV5-4 TGTGCCAGCACCCGACATGCCTCCGGAGGGTATACCCCCCTCCACTTT CASTRHASGGYTPLHF
NA NA TRBJ1-4 TRBV11-2 TGTGCCAGCACCCCCCGGCGGGGAGAAAAACTGTTTTTT CASTPRRGEKLFF
TRBD2 NA TRBJ2-1 TRBV7-2 TGTGCCAGCAGCCCAAGGGGACTAGCGGGGGGGAATGAGCAGTTCTTC CASSPRGLAGGNEQFF
TRBD2 NA TRBJ2-7 TRBV2 TGTGCCAGCACCCTGAGGCTAGCGGGGGGTATTTTATACGAGCAGTACTTC CASTLRLAGGILYEQYF
TRBD1 NA TRBJ2-7 TRBV4-1 TGCGCCAGCAGCCAAGTTCGGACAGGGGGGTTCACCTACGAGCAGTACTTC CASSQVRTGGFTYEQYF
NA NA TRBJ1-6 TRBV11-2 TGTGCCAGCAGCCTCCGGACCCGGAGGAGTCCACCCCTCCACTTT CASSLRTRRSPPLHF
NA NA TRBJ1-6 TRBV2 TGTGCCAGCAGTGAAGGGACAGACTATCCACCCCTCCACTTT CASSEGTDYPPLHF
NA NA TRBJ2-3 TRBV30 TGTGCCTGGAGTGTACAGACAGCAGATACGCAGTATTTT CAWSVQTADTQYF
TRBD2 NA TRBJ2-3 TRBV5-1 TGCGCCAGCAGCTCGGGCCGACTAGCGGGGGACACAGATACGCAGTATTTT CASSSGRLAGDTDTQYF
NA NA TRBJ2-7 TRBV7-9 TGTGCCAGCAGCCCATCGACCGGGGTGGGATACGAGCAGTACTTC CASSPSTGVGYEQYF
TRBD1 NA TRBJ1-1 TRBV11-2 TGTGCCAGCAGCTTAGGTGTTACAGGGGACACTGAAGCTTTCTTT CASSLGVTGDTEAFF
TRBD2 NA TRBJ2-5 TRBV7-2 TGTGCCAGCAAGAGACTAGCGGGAGATCCCCAAGAGACCCAGTACTTC CASKRLAGDPQETQYF
NA NA TRBJ2-5 TRBV2 TGTGCCAGCAGTGAGGGATGGACTGGGGAAGAGACCCAGTACTTC CASSEGWTGEETQYF
NA once TRBJ2-3 TRBV7-8 TGTGCCAGCAGCCCCCCGACGGGTTCTAGGACAGATACGCAGTATTTT CASSPPTGSRTDTQYF